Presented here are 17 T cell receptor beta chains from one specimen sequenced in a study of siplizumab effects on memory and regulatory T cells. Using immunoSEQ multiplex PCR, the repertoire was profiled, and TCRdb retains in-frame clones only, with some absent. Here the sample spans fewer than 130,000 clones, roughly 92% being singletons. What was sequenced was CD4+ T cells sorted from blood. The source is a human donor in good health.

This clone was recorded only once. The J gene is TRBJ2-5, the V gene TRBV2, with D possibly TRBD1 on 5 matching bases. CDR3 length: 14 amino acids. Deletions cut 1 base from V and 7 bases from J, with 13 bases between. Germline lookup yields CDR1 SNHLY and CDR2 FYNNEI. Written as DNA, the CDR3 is TGTGCCAGCAGTGAAGGGCGGACATTGCGGACCCAGTACTTC. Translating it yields CASSEGRTLRTQYF.

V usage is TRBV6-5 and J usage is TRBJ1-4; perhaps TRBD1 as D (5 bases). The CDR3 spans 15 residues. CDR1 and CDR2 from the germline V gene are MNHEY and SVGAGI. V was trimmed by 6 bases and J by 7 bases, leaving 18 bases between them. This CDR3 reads CASSRTSGLREKLFF. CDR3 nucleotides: TGTGCCAGCAGCCGCACCTCAGGGTTGCGTGAAAAACTGTTTTTT.

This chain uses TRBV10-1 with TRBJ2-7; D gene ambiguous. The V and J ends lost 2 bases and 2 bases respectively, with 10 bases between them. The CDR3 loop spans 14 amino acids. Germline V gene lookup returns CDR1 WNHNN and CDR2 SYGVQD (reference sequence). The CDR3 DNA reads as TGCGCCAGCAGTGAGATTGACTCAACCTACGAGCAGTACTTC. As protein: CASSEIDSTYEQYF.

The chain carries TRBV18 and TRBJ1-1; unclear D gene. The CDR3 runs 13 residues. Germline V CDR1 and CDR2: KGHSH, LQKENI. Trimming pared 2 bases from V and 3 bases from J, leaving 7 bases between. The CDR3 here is CASSPGSYTEAFF. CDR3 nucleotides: TGTGCCAGCTCACCAGGGTCATACACTGAAGCTTTCTTT.

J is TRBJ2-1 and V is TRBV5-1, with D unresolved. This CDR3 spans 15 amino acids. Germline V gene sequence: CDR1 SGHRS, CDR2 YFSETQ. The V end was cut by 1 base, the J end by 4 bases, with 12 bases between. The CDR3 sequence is CASSLPIERYNEQFF. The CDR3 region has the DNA TGCGCCAGCAGCTTGCCCATTGAAAGATACAATGAGCAGTTCTTC. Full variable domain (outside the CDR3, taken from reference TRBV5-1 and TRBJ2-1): KAGVTQTPRYLIKTRGQQVTLSCSPISGHRSVSWYQQTPGQGLQFLFEYFSETQRNKGNFPGRFSGRQFSNSRSEMNVSTLELGDSALYLCASSLPIERYNEQFFGPGTRLTVL.

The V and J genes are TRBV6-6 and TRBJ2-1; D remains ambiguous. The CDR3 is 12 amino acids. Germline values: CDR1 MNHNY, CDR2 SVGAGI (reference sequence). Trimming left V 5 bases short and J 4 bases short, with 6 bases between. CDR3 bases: TGTGCCAGCAGTGCCCCGTACAATGAGCAGTTCTTC. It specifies CASSAPYNEQFF.

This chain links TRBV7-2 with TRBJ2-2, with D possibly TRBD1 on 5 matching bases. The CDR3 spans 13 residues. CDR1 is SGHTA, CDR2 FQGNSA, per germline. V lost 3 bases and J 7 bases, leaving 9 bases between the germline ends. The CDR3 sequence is CASSFRRGGELFF. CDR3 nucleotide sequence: TGTGCCAGCAGCTTCAGAAGGGGCGGGGAGCTGTTTTTT. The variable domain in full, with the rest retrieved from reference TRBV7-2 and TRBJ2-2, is GAGVSQSPSNKVTEKGKDVELRCDPISGHTALYWYRQSLGQGLEFLIYFQGNSAPDKSGLPSDRFSAERTGGSVSTLTIQRTQQEDSAVYLCASSFRRGGELFFGEGSRLTVL.

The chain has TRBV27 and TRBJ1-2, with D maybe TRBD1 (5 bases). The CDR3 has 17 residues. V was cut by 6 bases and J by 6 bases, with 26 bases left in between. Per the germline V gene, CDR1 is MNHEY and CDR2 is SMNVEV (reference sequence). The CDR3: CASSPRYRSPRHHGYTF. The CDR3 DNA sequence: TGTGCCAGCAGCCCTAGGTACAGGTCACCGCGGCATCATGGCTACACCTTC.

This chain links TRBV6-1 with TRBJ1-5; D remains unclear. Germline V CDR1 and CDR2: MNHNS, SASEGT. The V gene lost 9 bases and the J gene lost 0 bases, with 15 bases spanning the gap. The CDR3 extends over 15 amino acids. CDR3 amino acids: CASQAEGYSNQPQHF. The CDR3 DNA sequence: TGTGCCAGTCAGGCGGAGGGCTATAGCAATCAGCCCCAGCATTTT.

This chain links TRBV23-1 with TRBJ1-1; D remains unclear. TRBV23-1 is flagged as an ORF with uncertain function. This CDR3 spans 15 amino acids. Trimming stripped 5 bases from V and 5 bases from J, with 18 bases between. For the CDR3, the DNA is TGCGCCAGCAGTTTAATTAGTCCGAATGGAACTGAAGCTTTCTTT. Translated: CASSLISPNGTEAFF.

In DNA form, the CDR3 reads TGTGCCAGCAGTGATCGAGGTTCCTATGGCTACACCTTC. Amino acids: CASSDRGSYGYTF. The rearrangement joins TRBV14 to TRBJ1-2; D gene ambiguous. Trimming removed 6 bases at V and 4 bases at J, with 12 bases between. The CDR3 length is 13 residues. The germline gives CDR1 SGHDN, CDR2 FVKESK.

The CDR3 coding sequence is TGCGCCAGCAGCTTGGGACAGGGGAGTCAGCCCCAGCATTTT. This codes for CASSLGQGSQPQHF. The chain combines TRBV5-1 with TRBJ1-5, with 8 bases fitting TRBD1. CDR1 SGHRS and CDR2 YFSETQ come from the germline V gene. This CDR3 has 14 residues. Trimming cost V 0 bases and J 6 bases; bases outside gene matches: 2.

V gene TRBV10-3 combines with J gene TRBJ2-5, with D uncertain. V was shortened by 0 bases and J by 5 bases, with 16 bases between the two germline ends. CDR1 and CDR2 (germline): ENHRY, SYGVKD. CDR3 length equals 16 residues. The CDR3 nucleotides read TGTGCCATCAGTGAGTCGACGCGGCCCCGGTCCGAGACCCAGTACTTC. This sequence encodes CAISESTRPRSETQYF.

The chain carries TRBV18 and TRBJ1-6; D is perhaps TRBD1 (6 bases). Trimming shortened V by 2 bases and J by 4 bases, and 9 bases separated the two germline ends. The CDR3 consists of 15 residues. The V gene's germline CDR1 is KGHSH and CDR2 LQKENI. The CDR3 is CASSPRQGYNSPLHF. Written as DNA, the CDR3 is TGTGCCAGCTCACCAAGGCAGGGGTATAATTCACCCCTCCACTTT.

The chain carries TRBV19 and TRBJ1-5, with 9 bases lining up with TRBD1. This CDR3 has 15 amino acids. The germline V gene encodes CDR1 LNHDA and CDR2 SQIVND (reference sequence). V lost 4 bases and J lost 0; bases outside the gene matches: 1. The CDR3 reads CASSTQGASNQPQHF. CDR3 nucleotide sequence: TGTGCCAGTAGTACACAGGGGGCTAGCAATCAGCCCCAGCATTTT.

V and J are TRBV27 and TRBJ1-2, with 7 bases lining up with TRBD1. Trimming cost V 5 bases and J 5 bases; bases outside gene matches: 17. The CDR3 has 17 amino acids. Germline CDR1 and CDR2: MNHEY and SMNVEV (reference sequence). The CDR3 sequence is CASSHTGARDIGYGYTF. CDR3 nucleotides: TGTGCCAGCAGTCACACAGGGGCAAGGGACATAGGGTATGGCTACACCTTC.

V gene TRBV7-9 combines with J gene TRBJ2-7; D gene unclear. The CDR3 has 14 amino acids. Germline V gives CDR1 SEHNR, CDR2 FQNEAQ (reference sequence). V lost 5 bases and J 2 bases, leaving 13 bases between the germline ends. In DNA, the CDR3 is TGTGCCAGCAGCCCACAACGGATGACCTACGAGCAGTACTTC. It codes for CASSPQRMTYEQYF.